The 12 T cell receptor beta chains presented below share a single source sample, sequenced in a study of OX40 agonist ivuxolimab in advanced cancers. Generated by immunoSEQ multiplex PCR, the TCRdb table keeps only in-frame clones and is missing some. Of about 59,000 clones listed, 92% are singletons. The sample was CD4+ or CD8+ T cells sorted from blood, taken in a trial of the OX40 agonist ivuxolimab. All receptors come from an adult with an advanced solid tumor such as melanoma, head and neck, liver or kidney cancer.

This rearrangement joins TRBV15 to TRBJ2-1; unclear D gene. From germline, CDR1 is LNHNV and CDR2 YYDKDF (reference sequence). The germline V and J ends were trimmed by 3 bases and 1 base, with 7 bases remaining between them. CDR3 length equals 14 residues. Here the CDR3 DNA reads TGTGCCACCAGCAGGGAACGTTCCTACAATGAGCAGTTCTTC. It specifies CATSRERSYNEQFF.

The rearrangement uses TRBV21-1 and TRBJ2-5; TRBD1, as called in the table, went unchecked against the DNA. TRBV21-1 is flagged as a pseudogene. The CDR3 is 16 amino acids. The CDR3 spells CASSARRTGGTETQYF. The CDR3 bases are TGTGCCAGCAGCGCCCGCCGGACAGGGGGGACGGAGACCCAGTACTTC.

J is TRBJ1-1 and V is TRBV4-1; weak D call: TRBD1 (6 bases). V was clipped by 2 bases and J by 1 base, with 11 bases between them. Germline values: CDR1 MGHRA, CDR2 YSYEKL. The CDR3 runs 15 residues. CDR3: CASSQPDSPNTEAFF. The CDR3 DNA sequence: TGCGCCAGCAGCCAACCGGACAGCCCGAACACTGAAGCTTTCTTT.

The V gene is TRBV30, the J gene TRBJ1-1; D may be TRBD1 (6 bases). Germline values: CDR1 GTSNPN, CDR2 SVGIG (reference sequence). With 3 bases removed from V and 4 bases from J, the gap between germline ends came to 15 bases. The CDR3 loop spans 14 amino acids. The CDR3 bases are TGTGCCTGGAGACCCAGGGGCGGGAGCACTGAAGCTTTCTTT. This encodes CAWRPRGGSTEAFF.

This clone has just one count. The chain uses TRBV6-1 and TRBJ2-7; a possible D gene is TRBD1 (5 bases). The V gene lost 5 bases and the J gene lost 0 bases, with 14 bases spanning the gap. CDR1 is MNHNS, CDR2 SASEGT, per germline. The CDR3 is made up of 15 amino acids. This chain's CDR3 is CASSSQDTSSYEQYF. The DNA of the CDR3 is TGTGCCAGCAGTTCTCAGGACACGAGCTCCTACGAGCAGTACTTC.

The chain carries TRBV28 and TRBJ1-5, with 7 positions matching TRBD1. Germline-derived CDR1 and CDR2 are MDHEN and SYDVKM. CDR3 length equals 17 residues. V lost 6 bases and J lost 2; bases outside the gene matches: 13. CDR3 region: CASRPRQGEMGNQPQHF. The CDR3 region has the DNA TGTGCCAGCAGACCGCGACAGGGCGAGATGGGCAATCAGCCCCAGCATTTT. The full variable domain, in which reference TRBV28 and TRBJ1-5 provide the parts outside the CDR3, is DVKVTQSSRYLVKRTGEKVFLECVQDMDHENMFWYRQDPGLGLRLIYFSYDVKMKEKGDIPEGYSVSREKKERFSLILESASTNQTSMYLCASRPRQGEMGNQPQHFGDGTRLSIL.

This chain connects TRBV7-9 to TRBJ1-1; D is perhaps TRBD1 (6 bases). This CDR3 is 14 amino acids long. V shed 11 bases and J shed 1 base, with 17 bases lying between them. Germline CDR1 SEHNR, CDR2 FQNEAQ (reference sequence). The CDR3, as DNA: TGTGCCGCACATCCTTCAGGGGAGAACACTGAAGCTTTCTTT. As protein: CAAHPSGENTEAFF. The full variable domain, completed using reference TRBV7-9 and TRBJ1-1, is DTGVSQNPRHKITKRGQNVTFRCDPISEHNRLYWYRQTLGQGPEFLTYFQNEAQLEKSRLLSDRFSAERPKGSFSTLEIQRTEQGDSAMYLCAAHPSGENTEAFFGQGTRLTVV.

Here the CDR3 reads CASTPGMDLGNTGELFF. CDR3 nucleotides: TGTGCCAGCACACCGGGTATGGACCTGGGGAACACCGGGGAGCTGTTTTTT. The chain links TRBV21-1 to TRBJ2-2. TRBV21-1 is a listed pseudogene. The length of the CDR3 is 17 residues.

CDR3 loop: CASSIPVRNTGELFF. The CDR3 DNA follows: TGTGCCAGCAGCATCCCCGTTCGGAACACCGGGGAGCTGTTTTTT. The chain links TRBV7-9 to TRBJ2-2; no firm D call. This CDR3 has 15 residues. The germline V gene has CDR1 SEHNR and CDR2 FQNEAQ (reference sequence). V lost 5 bases and J 1 base, leaving 11 bases between the germline ends.

The chain has TRBV9 and TRBJ2-1; no firm D call. Germline CDR1 is SGDLS and CDR2 is YYNGEE. The germline V and J ends were trimmed by 0 bases and 8 bases, with 15 bases remaining between them. The CDR3 covers 15 residues. Here the CDR3 DNA reads TGTGCCAGCAGCGTAGATAGTTGGGGATCATATGAGCAGTTCTTC. Translating it yields CASSVDSWGSYEQFF.

This chain joins TRBV30 and TRBJ2-1; a weak D match, TRBD2 (5 bases). Per germline, CDR1 GTSNPN and CDR2 SVGIG (reference sequence). V lost 0 bases and J 4 bases, leaving 13 bases between the germline ends. This CDR3 contains 15 residues. This CDR3 is CAWSVRSGYYNEQFF. CDR3 nucleotides: TGTGCCTGGAGTGTAAGGTCGGGGTATTACAATGAGCAGTTCTTC.

The J gene is TRBJ1-5, the V gene TRBV6-5; D gene unclear. CDR1 and CDR2 (germline): MNHEY, SVGAGI. V was cut by 6 bases and J by 5 bases, with 11 bases left in between. This CDR3 is 13 amino acids long. DNA for the CDR3: TGTGCCAGCAGCGGCGGTGGGGATCAGCCCCAGCATTTT. Residues: CASSGGGDQPQHF.